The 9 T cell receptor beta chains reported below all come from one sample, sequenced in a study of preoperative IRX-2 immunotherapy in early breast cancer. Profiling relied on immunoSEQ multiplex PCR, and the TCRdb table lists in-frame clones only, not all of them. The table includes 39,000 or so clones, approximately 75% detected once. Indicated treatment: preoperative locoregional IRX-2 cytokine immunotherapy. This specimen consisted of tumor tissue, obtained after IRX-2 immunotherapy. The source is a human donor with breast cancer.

CDR3 residues: CASSSRQGPLGEKLFF. Written as DNA, the CDR3 is TGTGCCAGCAGCTCTAGACAGGGGCCCCTCGGGGAAAAACTGTTTTTT. The rearrangement links TRBV11-3 to TRBJ1-4, with 8 bases fitting TRBD1. Germline V lookup: CDR1 SGHNT, CDR2 YENEEA. The V segment lost 4 bases and the J segment 8 bases; nucleotides outside the gene matches: 12. The CDR3 has 16 residues. Supplemented by reference TRBV11-3 and TRBJ1-4, the full variable domain reads EAGVVQSPRYKIIEKKQPVAFWCNPISGHNTLYWYLQNLGQGPELLIRYENEEAVDDSQLPKDRFSAERLKGVDSTLKIQPAELGDSAVYLCASSSRQGPLGEKLFFGSGTQLSVL.

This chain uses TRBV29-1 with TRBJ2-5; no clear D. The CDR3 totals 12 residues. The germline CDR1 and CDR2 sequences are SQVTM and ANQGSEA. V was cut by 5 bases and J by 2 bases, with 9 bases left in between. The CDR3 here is CSVKVFQETQYF. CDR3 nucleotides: TGCAGCGTTAAAGTCTTTCAAGAGACCCAGTACTTC.

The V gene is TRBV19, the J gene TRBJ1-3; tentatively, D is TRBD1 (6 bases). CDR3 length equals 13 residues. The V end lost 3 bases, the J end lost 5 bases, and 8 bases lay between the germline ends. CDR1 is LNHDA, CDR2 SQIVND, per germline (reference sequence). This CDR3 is CASSMQGRNTIYF. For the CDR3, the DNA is TGTGCCAGTAGTATGCAGGGGAGAAACACCATATATTTT.

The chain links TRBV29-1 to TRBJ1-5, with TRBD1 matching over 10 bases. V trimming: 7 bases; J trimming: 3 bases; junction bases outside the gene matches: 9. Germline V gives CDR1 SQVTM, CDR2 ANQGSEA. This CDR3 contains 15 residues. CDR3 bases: TGCAGCGCTTCTGAGGGACAGGGGTACAATCAGCCCCAGCATTTT. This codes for CSASEGQGYNQPQHF.

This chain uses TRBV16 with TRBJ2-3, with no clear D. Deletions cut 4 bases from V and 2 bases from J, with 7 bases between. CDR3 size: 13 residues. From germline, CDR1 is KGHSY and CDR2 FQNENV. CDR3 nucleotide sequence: TGTGCCAGCAGCCTGACCTCCACAGATACGCAGTATTTT. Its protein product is CASSLTSTDTQYF.

The CDR3 region has the DNA TGTGCCAGTAGTACCGACAGGGGCCAGGGGTTCTTC. It codes for CASSTDRGQGFF. The chain uses TRBV19 and TRBJ2-1; 8 bases align to TRBD1. Germline V gene sequence: CDR1 LNHDA, CDR2 SQIVND (reference sequence). With 4 bases clipped from V and 15 bases from J, the junction kept 8 bases outside the gene matches. CDR3 size: 12 residues.

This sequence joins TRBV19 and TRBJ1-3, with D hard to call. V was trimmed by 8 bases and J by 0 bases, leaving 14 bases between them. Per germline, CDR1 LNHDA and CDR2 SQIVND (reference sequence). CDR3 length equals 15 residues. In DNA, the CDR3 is TGTGCCAGTGCCCAAGGCATCAACTCTGGAAACACCATATATTTT. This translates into CASAQGINSGNTIYF. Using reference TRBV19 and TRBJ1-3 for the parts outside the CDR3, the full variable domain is DGGITQSPKYLFRKEGQNVTLSCEQNLNHDAMYWYRQDPGQGLRLIYYSQIVNDFQKGDIAEGYSVSREKKESFPLTVTSAQKNPTAFYLCASAQGINSGNTIYFGEGSWLTVV.

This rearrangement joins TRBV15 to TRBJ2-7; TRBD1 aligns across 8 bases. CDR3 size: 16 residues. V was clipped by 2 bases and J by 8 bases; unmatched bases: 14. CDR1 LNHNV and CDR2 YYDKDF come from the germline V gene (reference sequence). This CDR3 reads CATSRNQGAGYLQQYF. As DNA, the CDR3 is TGTGCCACCAGCAGAAATCAGGGGGCCGGGTATCTGCAGCAGTACTTC.

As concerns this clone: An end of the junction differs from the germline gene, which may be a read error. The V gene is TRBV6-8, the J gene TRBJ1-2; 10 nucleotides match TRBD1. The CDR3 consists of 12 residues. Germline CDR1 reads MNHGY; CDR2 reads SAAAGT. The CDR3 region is CASRPGQGWGGF. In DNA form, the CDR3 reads TGTGCCAGCAGACCGGGACAGGGGTGGGGCGGCTTC.